This record concerns one T cell receptor (beta chain) sequence. Its matching antigen is unknown. V gave up 0 bases and J gave up 8 bases, with 21 bases separating them. Germline loops: CDR1 SGDLS, CDR2 YYNGEE. The CDR3 is 16 amino acids. The naive CD8 fraction comprised CD45RO-negative cells positively selected for CCR7 and excluded terminally differentiated effector memory CD45RA+ cells. The data were produced by immunoSEQ multiplex PCR, yet TCRdb's version contains in-frame clones alone and is incomplete. The table has 750,000 to 1,000,000 clones, 85% to 95% seen once. This sample was taken from a study of shared clonotypes between healthy human individuals. Overall study context: Per-donor plates numbered three CD4 naive, three CD4 memory, two CD8 naive and one CD8 memory. Whole-study results and caveats: Rarefaction exposed incomplete sorted-subset sequencing despite large depth.

The genes are TRBV9 and TRBJ2-7; a possible D gene is TRBD1 (6 bases). The receptor comes from a young man in good health. What was sequenced was naive CD8+ T cells sorted from blood. CDR3 bases: TGTGCCAGCAGCGTAGAACTGACAGGTAGTACGACCAAGCAGTACTTC. It is translated as CASSVELTGSTTKQYF. Full variable domain (remainder filled in from reference TRBV9 and TRBJ2-7): DSGVTQTPKHLITATGQRVTLRCSPRSGDLSVYWYQQSLDQGLQFLIQYYNGEERAKGNILERFSAQQFPDLHSELNLSSLELGDSALYFCASSVELTGSTTKQYFGPGTRLTVT.